Sequencing of this T cell receptor (beta chain) was carried out in a study of CD8 T cells in Susac syndrome (dated by TCRdb to about 2019). As for the study more broadly: Among the sequenced Susac syndrome patients, 5 or 6 had clinically active disease and roughly 8 were in clinical remission. At blood withdrawal, Susac syndrome patients were either therapy-naive, taking corticosteroids (in some cases with IVIg as well), or taking IVIg alone. Whether CD8+ T cell activation and differentiation in Susac syndrome was antigen driven was tested using repertoire sequencing. CD8+ T cell repertoire clonality was compared between 12 healthy donors, roughly 14 Susac syndrome patients and roughly 15 multiple sclerosis patients. Results the study describes overall, beyond this receptor: In the total CD8+ and CD8+ TEMRA repertoires, 15 to 20 and five Susac-specific public clones, respectively, were identified. Clonal expansion was observed in Susac syndrome CD8+ repertoires, with the highest expansion in CD8+ TEMRA cells and greater expansion in clinically active than in remitting patients. The number of individuals in the TCR sequencing and HLA analysis was recognized as being relatively small.

Notes on this clonotype: What antigen it recognizes has not been identified. No clone much larger than this one lies a single base away; base qualities are absent.

V ends up 4 bases short and J 2 bases short, with an unmatched junction base count of 3. From the cysteine through the phenylalanine, the CDR3 covers 16 amino acids. Only the CDR3 region is kept as DNA, spanning 48 bases read in frame from base 1. Based on the germline V gene, the CDR1 and CDR2 sequences are SGDLS and YYNGEE. Peripheral blood CD8+ and CD4+ T cells from healthy donors, Susac syndrome patients and multiple sclerosis patients were profiled using high-throughput TCR beta sequencing. The Susac syndrome patients fulfilled recently defined diagnostic criteria for either definite or probable disease. Bulk CD8+ and CD4+ T cells were purified by magnetic negative isolation, while CD8+ TEMRA cells were enriched using FACS. Blood was collected in EDTA tubes and processed within 24 hours, with PBMCs isolated through density gradient centrifugation. PBMCs intended for TCR sequencing were frozen in liquid nitrogen and were later thawed in a 37 degrees C water bath. The sorted or isolated CD4+, CD8+ and CD8+ TEMRA cells had a purity of 90% or higher.

RNA was extracted using the RNeasy kit, and about 0.5 to 1 ug of the RNA was reverse transcribed with random hexamers. The immunoSEQ multiplex PCR assay, which covers 54 Vbeta and 13 Jbeta segments, was used to amplify TCR beta CDR3 regions. Bias from PCR amplification was corrected by using a synthetic template baseline for primer optimization and for computational correction. Concerning the study's data processing: Reads were annotated to V, D and J genes per IMGT and analyzed with immunoSEQ Analyzer, keeping only productive sequences. Clonality was calculated as one minus the Shannon entropy normalized by log2 of the number of productive unique sequences. For each patient and control, public and private clones were evaluated among the 100 most prevalent clones. Clones were defined as Susac-specific if absent from the healthy and MS cohorts, from under 1,200 published viral clones and from other ImmuneACCESS disease sequences. TCRdb reprocessing: public reads trimmed at Q25 with fastp, clones called with MiXCR, in-frame beta chains kept. Rows with one shared CDR3 protein collapse into an entry with the most common genes and DNA. TCRdb, not the original authors, processed these V and J calls. This sample holds 200,000 or so distinct CDR3 sequences; 95% were observed only once. The ten largest clones add up to approximately 0.16% of the sample.

The TCR comes from a human donor with Susac syndrome. The sample taken for sequencing was CD8+ T cells from PBMCs. This receptor chain uses TRBV9 and TRBJ2-6; 10 bases in the junction line up with TRBD1. The CDR3 is CASSSGTGAGANVLTF. The DNA reads as follows: TGTGCCAGCAGCTCCGGGACAGGGGCTGGGGCCAACGTCCTGACTTTC.